Below, 14 T cell receptor beta chains from the same sample are listed, as sequenced in a study of T cell responses to AZD1222 COVID-19 vaccine (dated by TCRdb to about 2021). The time point label, read with the paper, signifies: baseline before first vaccination. The library was obtained by the immunoSEQ multiplex PCR assay. The clones in this table, taken by TCRdb from immuneACCESS, are in-frame only. Not every clone is retained; where verified, under half of the shortfall comes from an unresolved V gene, and the cause of the rest is unknown. Per the sample table, the count is about 140,000 clones. The top ten clonotypes cover about 2.2% of the sample. Input material: peripheral blood. The receptors stem from an adult in good health.

This chain joins TRBV5-6 and TRBJ1-5; 8 bases are a match to TRBD1. The CDR3 is made up of 14 amino acids. Germline CDR1 SGHDT, CDR2 YYEEEE. Unmatched junction bases numbered 7, after V lost 0 bases and J lost 11 bases. CDR3 in amino acids: CASSLGQGARAQHF. CDR3 coding DNA: TGTGCCAGCAGCTTGGGGCAGGGGGCGAGGGCCCAGCATTTT.

V is TRBV7-2 and J is TRBJ1-4, with unresolved D. Looked up from germline, CDR1 is SGHTA and CDR2 is FQGNSA. This CDR3 has 15 residues. V lost 3 bases, J lost 3 bases, and 11 bases lay in between. The CDR3 coding sequence is TGTGCCAGCAGCTTGCAGTGGAGTTCTAATGAAAAACTGTTTTTT. It specifies CASSLQWSSNEKLFF.

The genes are TRBV11-3 and TRBJ2-1; tentative D call: TRBD2 (7 bases). V lost 1 base to trimming and J lost 5 bases, with 9 bases between them. CDR1 is SGHNT, CDR2 YENEEA, per germline. The length of the CDR3 is 14 residues. In nucleotides, the CDR3 is TGTGCCAGCAGCTTAGGCGGGGGCAACAATGAGCAGTTCTTC. Translating it yields CASSLGGGNNEQFF.

This rearrangement joins TRBV2 to TRBJ1-2, with D possibly matching TRBD1 (6 bases). The CDR3 is 13 amino acids. Germline loops: CDR1 SNHLY, CDR2 FYNNEI. The V and J ends lost 7 bases and 7 bases respectively, with 16 bases between them. In DNA form, the CDR3 reads TGTGCCAGCACTGAGGGGGTGGTAGGTGGCTACACCTTC. It yields the protein CASTEGVVGGYTF. Looking up the rest from reference TRBV2 and TRBJ1-2 gives the full variable domain: EPEVTQTPSHQVTQMGQEVILRCVPISNHLYFYWYRQILGQKVEFLVSFYNNEISEKSEIFDDQFSVERPDGSNFTLKIRSTKLEDSAMYFCASTEGVVGGYTFGSGTRLTVV.

This chain links TRBV24-1 with TRBJ2-6, with D possibly TRBD2 on 5 matching bases. V was clipped by 6 bases and J by 0 bases, with 8 bases between them. The germline V gene encodes CDR1 KGHDR and CDR2 SFDVKD. The CDR3 extends over 15 amino acids. The CDR3 DNA reads TGTGCCACCAGTTTAGGGAGCTCTGGGGCCAACGTCCTGACTTTC. Translated, it gives CATSLGSSGANVLTF.

The chain links TRBV9 to TRBJ2-2, with D maybe TRBD1 (5 bases). CDR3 length: 16 amino acids. CDR1 and CDR2 from the germline V gene are SGDLS and YYNGEE. Trimming stripped 3 bases from V and 1 base from J, with 13 bases between. Here the CDR3 DNA reads TGTGCCAGCAGCGGAAGGACACCACTGAACACCGGGGAGCTGTTTTTT. Translating it yields CASSGRTPLNTGELFF.

The chain employs TRBV5-1 and TRBJ2-1, with D tentatively TRBD1 (7 bases). This CDR3 is 17 amino acids long. Per the germline V gene, CDR1 is SGHRS and CDR2 is YFSETQ. V was shortened by 4 bases and J by 4 bases, with 21 bases between the two germline ends. CDR3 nucleotide sequence: TGCGCCAGCAGCCGAATCCCAGGGGGGACGACTTACAATGAGCAGTTCTTC. Translated: CASSRIPGGTTYNEQFF. Looking up the rest from reference TRBV5-1 and TRBJ2-1 gives the full variable domain: KAGVTQTPRYLIKTRGQQVTLSCSPISGHRSVSWYQQTPGQGLQFLFEYFSETQRNKGNFPGRFSGRQFSNSRSEMNVSTLELGDSALYLCASSRIPGGTTYNEQFFGPGTRLTVL.

The V gene is TRBV7-9, the J gene TRBJ2-1; 7 nucleotides match TRBD1. The germline gives CDR1 SEHNR, CDR2 FQNEAQ (reference sequence). The CDR3 has 15 amino acids. The V segment lost 5 bases and the J segment 5 bases; nucleotides outside the gene matches: 9. In nucleotides, the CDR3 is TGTGCCAGCAGCCAAAAGGACAGGCGACACAATGAGCAGTTCTTC. Translated: CASSQKDRRHNEQFF.

The chain employs TRBV5-6 and TRBJ2-5; 7 bases line up with TRBD1. Trimming cost V 7 bases and J 0 bases; bases outside gene matches: 12. The germline CDR1 and CDR2 sequences are SGHDT and YYEEEE. CDR3 size: 16 residues. The CDR3 spells CASSASTGANQETQYF. In DNA form, the CDR3 reads TGTGCCAGCTCCGCCTCCACAGGGGCCAACCAAGAGACCCAGTACTTC.

The rearrangement links TRBV11-2 to TRBJ1-4; maybe TRBD1 (5 bases). Germline V gives CDR1 SGHAT, CDR2 FQNNGV. The CDR3 length is 17 residues. Trimming cost V 6 bases and J 5 bases, with 22 bases left between them. CDR3 sequence (DNA): TGTGCCAGCAGTCGAGGAACCAGGGCCCCCGGCAATGAAAAACTGTTTTTT. This codes for CASSRGTRAPGNEKLFF.

This chain uses TRBV5-6 with TRBJ1-2; no reliable D call. CDR1 SGHDT and CDR2 YYEEEE come from the germline V gene. V lost 4 bases, J lost 5 bases, and 21 bases lay in between. The CDR3 totals 16 residues. DNA for the CDR3: TGTGCCAGCAGCACACGGGTGGGGATGGGGTCTTATGGCTACACCTTC. This gives the protein CASSTRVGMGSYGYTF.

The rearrangement uses TRBV12-3 or TRBV12-4 and TRBJ2-2, with 8 bases aligning to TRBD2. This CDR3 is built from 13 residues. With V trimmed by 10 bases and J by 4 bases, 5 bases remained unmatched. In DNA form, the CDR3 reads TGTGCCAACGGGGGGGGCCCCACCGGGGAGCTGTTTTTT. This encodes CANGGGPTGELFF.

J is TRBJ1-3 and V is TRBV7-2; D is ambiguous. Germline-derived CDR1 and CDR2 are SGHTA and FQGNSA. The germline V and J ends were trimmed by 2 bases and 0 bases, with 8 bases remaining between them. CDR3 size: 15 residues. The CDR3 DNA sequence: TGTGCCAGCAGCTTAATGAGCGTCTCTGGAAACACCATATATTTT. Encoded protein: CASSLMSVSGNTIYF.

The V call is TRBV5-1, the J call TRBJ2-1; 7 positions agree with TRBD1. Germline assignment: CDR1 SGHRS and CDR2 YFSETQ. The CDR3 totals 16 residues. V lost 0 bases, J lost 6 bases, and 9 bases stayed unmatched. This chain's CDR3 is CASSLAPTTGINEQFF. CDR3 coding DNA: TGCGCCAGCAGCTTGGCCCCGACGACAGGGATCAATGAGCAGTTCTTC.